This is a list of T cell receptor beta chains from one sample in a study of cytomegalovirus exposure and HLA in healthy donors. Sequencing used immunoSEQ multiplex PCR; TCRdb keeps in-frame clones, though not all of them. The sample yields over 55,000 clones, roughly two thirds seen once. Material for sequencing was PBMCs. The receptors were gathered from a middle-aged man in good health and CMV-seropositive. Both conserved end residues are part of each CDR3. Fields, in order: J gene, V gene, D gene, clone size, CDR3 DNA, CDR3 protein. The D gene is left open where the match is weak. Expanded clones get a size class; other rows say once, few or many, or leave the size out.

TRBJ1-1 | TRBV5-4 | . | . | TGTGCCAGCAGCCCCCCCGGAGTGGGGAGGACTGAAGCTTTCTTT | CASSPPGVGRTEAFF
TRBJ2-2 | TRBV13 | . | few | TGTGCCAGCAGCTTAGAGGCAGGGGTGAACACCGGGGAGCTGTTTTTT | CASSLEAGVNTGELFF
TRBJ1-1 | TRBV18 | . | . | TGTGCCAGCTCTCTCGACATGAACACTGAAGCTTTCTTT | CASSLDMNTEAFF
TRBJ2-5 | TRBV7-9 | TRBD2 | . | TGTGCCAGCAGCATTGGACTAGCACAAGAGACCCAGTACTTC | CASSIGLAQETQYF
TRBJ2-1 | TRBV7-3 | TRBD2 | . | TGTGCCAGCAGCCTACCGACTAGCTCCCGTGAGCAGTTCTTC | CASSLPTSSREQFF
TRBJ2-1 | TRBV6-6 | . | . | TGTGCCAGCACCCCGGACAGCTCCTACAATGAGCAGTTCTTC | CASTPDSSYNEQFF
TRBJ1-3 | TRBV10-3 | TRBD1 | . | TGTGCCATCAGTGTAGACAGGGTCTCTGGAAACACCATATATTTT | CAISVDRVSGNTIYF
TRBJ1-2 | TRBV25-1 | . | few | TGTGCCAGCAGTGAATATACAATGGGCGGCTACACCTTC | CASSEYTMGGYTF
TRBJ1-4 | TRBV4-1 | TRBD1 | . | TGCGCCAGCAGCCAAGGGGGACAGGGGGCTGGAAAACTGTTTTTT | CASSQGGQGAGKLFF
TRBJ1-5 | TRBV5-6 | . | . | TGTGCCAGCAGCTTGGGACCCCGACTGCCAAATCAGCCCCAGCATTTT | CASSLGPRLPNQPQHF
TRBJ1-1 | TRBV18 | TRBD1 | . | TGTGCCAGCTCACAGGGACAGGGAGTTATGACTGAAGCTTTCTTT | CASSQGQGVMTEAFF
TRBJ2-5 | TRBV7-6 | . | few | TGTGCCAGCAGCCCCGGCGCGGTCCAAGAGACCCAGTACTTC | CASSPGAVQETQYF
TRBJ1-1 | TRBV5-1 | . | . | TGCGCCAGCAGCTTGTATTCCGGGTTAGCTTTCTTT | CASSLYSGLAFF
TRBJ2-1 | TRBV19 | . | once | TGTGCCAGTAGTAGAAAGGGACGGGAGTTTTACAATGAGCAGTTCTTC | CASSRKGREFYNEQFF
TRBJ1-5 | TRBV10-3 | TRBD1 | . | TGTGCCATCAGTTCCGGGACAGGCAGCAATCAGCCCCAGCATTTT | CAISSGTGSNQPQHF
TRBJ2-2 | TRBV2 | . | few | TGTGCCAGCAGTGCTAGAACAGGCGGGGAGGGGGAGCTGTTTTTT | CASSARTGGEGELFF
TRBJ2-7 | TRBV7-9 | . | . | TGTGCCAGCAGCTTAGGGACAGTGGGCGAGCAGTACTTC | CASSLGTVGEQYF
TRBJ1-1 | TRBV7-8 | . | . | TGTGCCAGCAGCCCTTCGTCCTTAACTGAAGCTTTCTTT | CASSPSSLTEAFF
TRBJ2-1 | TRBV6-1 | . | . | TGTGCCAGCAGTGACAGGGGTCGGGACCACAATGAGCAGTTCTTC | CASSDRGRDHNEQFF
TRBJ1-1 | TRBV5-6 | . | . | TGTGCCAGCAGCATCTGGACTTTGAACACTGAAGCTTTCTTT | CASSIWTLNTEAFF
TRBJ1-5 | TRBV27 | TRBD1 | . | TGTGCCAGCAGGACATCACAGGGGGCTCATCAGCCCCAGCATTTT | CASRTSQGAHQPQHF
TRBJ2-7 | TRBV6-1 | . | . | TGTGCCAGCAGTGTGGACTTCGTCAGCTCCTACGAGCAGTACTTC | CASSVDFVSSYEQYF
TRBJ2-1 | TRBV9 | . | . | TGTGCCAGCAGCCCGGACAGATACAATGAGCAGTTCTTC | CASSPDRYNEQFF
TRBJ2-6 | TRBV5-6 | . | . | TGTGCCAGCAGCCTAGAGGGTCCTGGGGCCAACGTCCTGACTTTC | CASSLEGPGANVLTF
TRBJ2-4 | TRBV6-1 | . | . | TGTGCCAGCAGTGAATGGAATGTTGCCCGGGAAAACATTCAGTACTTC | CASSEWNVARENIQYF
TRBJ2-7 | TRBV9 | TRBD2 | . | TGTGCCAGCAGCTCACTGGACGGAGCAAGGGAGGGCGAGCAGTACTTC | CASSSLDGAREGEQYF
TRBJ2-7 | TRBV5-6 | TRBD1 | few | TGTGCCAGCAGCTTGGGACAGGGGAGTGTAGAGCAGTACTTC | CASSLGQGSVEQYF
TRBJ2-7 | TRBV29-1 | . | . | TGCAGCGTTGCGGCTCCGGGGTCCTCCTACGAGCAGTACTTC | CSVAAPGSSYEQYF
TRBJ1-5 | TRBV28 | TRBD1 | . | TGTGCCAGCGGAACCGGGACAGTACATCAGCCCCAGCATTTT | CASGTGTVHQPQHF
TRBJ2-1 | TRBV7-3 | TRBD1 | . | TGTGCCAGCAGCACCCGACAGGGCGGAAATGAGCAGTTCTTC | CASSTRQGGNEQFF
TRBJ2-5 | TRBV28 | . | . | TGTGCCAGCAGTTTTGTCTCAGCGGAGACCCAGTACTTC | CASSFVSAETQYF
TRBJ1-2 | TRBV6-5 | TRBD1 | . | TGTGCCAGCAGAAGCCGGGACAGGGGGCTCGGAGGCTACACCTTC | CASRSRDRGLGGYTF